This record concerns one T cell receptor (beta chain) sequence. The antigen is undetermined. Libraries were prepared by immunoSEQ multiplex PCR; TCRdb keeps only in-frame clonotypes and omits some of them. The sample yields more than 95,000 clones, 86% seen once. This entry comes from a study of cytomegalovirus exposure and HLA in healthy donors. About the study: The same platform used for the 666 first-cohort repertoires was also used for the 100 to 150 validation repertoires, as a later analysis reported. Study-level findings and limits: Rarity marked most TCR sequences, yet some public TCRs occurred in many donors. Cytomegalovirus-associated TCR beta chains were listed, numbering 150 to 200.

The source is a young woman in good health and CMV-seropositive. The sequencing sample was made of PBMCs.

CDR3: CASSLAESTEAFF. The CDR3 nucleotides are TGTGCCAGCAGCTTAGCTGAGAGCACTGAAGCTTTCTTT. This chain joins TRBV7-2 and TRBJ1-1; D is unresolved. The CDR3 covers 13 residues. V was cut by 0 bases and J by 4 bases, with 6 bases left in between. The germline gives CDR1 SGHTA, CDR2 FQGNSA.